The 29 T cell receptor beta chains presented below share a single source sample, sequenced in a study of technical replicates of blood from a few donors. Here immunoSEQ multiplex PCR was the method, and the copy in TCRdb shows in-frame clones only, minus some. The sample shows roughly 72,000 clones, around 90% of them seen only once. Specimen: T cells isolated from PBMCs. These receptors all stem from a human donor in good health.

The chain is built from TRBV28 and TRBJ2-7; 9 positions match TRBD1. V was clipped by 4 bases and J by 5 bases; unmatched bases: 6. This CDR3 is built from 14 residues. Germline CDR1 MDHEN, CDR2 SYDVKM. The CDR3 region is CASSSDRGINEQYF. CDR3 sequence (DNA): TGTGCCAGCAGTTCTGACAGGGGGATAAACGAGCAGTACTTC. Full variable domain (missing parts from reference TRBV28 and TRBJ2-7): DVKVTQSSRYLVKRTGEKVFLECVQDMDHENMFWYRQDPGLGLRLIYFSYDVKMKEKGDIPEGYSVSREKKERFSLILESASTNQTSMYLCASSSDRGINEQYFGPGTRLTVT.

The chain carries TRBV7-6 and TRBJ2-7; 8 nucleotides align to TRBD1. CDR3 length equals 14 residues. The V gene's germline CDR1 is SGHVS and CDR2 FNYEAQ. With V trimmed by 5 bases and J by 2 bases, 5 bases remained unmatched. The CDR3: CASSPGTGTYEQYF. The CDR3 DNA reads TGTGCCAGCAGCCCCGGGACAGGAACCTACGAGCAGTACTTC.

CDR3 nucleotide sequence: TGCAGCGTTGATCTGGGGGCCAACCAAGAGACCCAGTACTTC. Residues: CSVDLGANQETQYF. The rearrangement joins TRBV29-1 to TRBJ2-5; tentative D call: TRBD1 (6 bases). Trimming took 3 bases from V and 0 from J, leaving 11 bases between them. The length of the CDR3 is 14 residues. Looked up from germline, CDR1 is SQVTM and CDR2 is ANQGSEA.

The chain combines TRBV7-8 with TRBJ1-3; D remains unclear. Deletions cut 2 bases from V and 0 bases from J, with 14 bases between. The CDR3 totals 17 residues. The germline V gene encodes CDR1 SGHVS and CDR2 FQNEAQ. The CDR3 region is CASSLPVDSSSGNTIYF. The DNA of the CDR3 is TGTGCCAGCAGCTTACCTGTGGACTCGAGCTCTGGAAACACCATATATTTT.

The chain has TRBV19 and TRBJ2-2; a possible D gene is TRBD1 (6 bases). Trimming took off 6 bases at V and 5 bases at J, with 13 bases between the two ends. This CDR3 has 14 amino acids. Germline V gives CDR1 LNHDA, CDR2 SQIVND (reference sequence). CDR3 coding DNA: TGTGCCAGTAGATACAGGGTCGGAACCGGGGAGCTGTTTTTT. Protein product: CASRYRVGTGELFF.

The chain uses TRBV9 and TRBJ1-2; 10 bases fit TRBD1. CDR1 is SGDLS, CDR2 YYNGEE, per germline. Trimming removed 3 bases from V and 8 bases from J; junction bases left unmatched: 4. The CDR3 is 13 residues long. CDR3 region: CASSAGTGDGYTF. In DNA form, the CDR3 reads TGTGCCAGCAGCGCCGGGACAGGGGACGGCTACACCTTC.

The chain recombines TRBV18 with TRBJ2-3, with a possible D match to TRBD2 (7 bases). Germline values: CDR1 KGHSH, CDR2 LQKENI. The length of the CDR3 is 14 residues. The ends were cut back, 3 bases at V and 4 bases at J, with 11 bases in the middle. CDR3 bases: TGTGCCAGCTCACCGGGAGGGGGAGCAGATACGCAGTATTTT. Translating it yields CASSPGGGADTQYF.

This chain connects TRBV6-5 to TRBJ1-1; weak D call: TRBD1 (5 bases). The CDR3 is made up of 13 amino acids. The V and J ends lost 8 bases and 1 base respectively, with 11 bases between them. Germline CDR1 MNHEY, CDR2 SVGAGI. CDR3 protein: CASGYRGNTEAFF. DNA of the CDR3: TGTGCCAGCGGATATAGGGGGAACACTGAAGCTTTCTTT.

V usage is TRBV11-3 and J usage is TRBJ1-1; D remains unclear. V was cut by 3 bases and J by 0 bases, with 8 bases left in between. The germline CDR1 and CDR2 sequences are SGHNT and YENEEA. The length of the CDR3 is 14 residues. The DNA for the CDR3 is TGTGCCAGCAGCTTCGGGATAATGAACACTGAAGCTTTCTTT. Encoded protein: CASSFGIMNTEAFF.

This clone was detected once. DNA for the CDR3: TGTGCCAGCAGCTTAGAGGTGTCAGGGATAGGAAACACTGAAGCTTTCTTT. Residues: CASSLEVSGIGNTEAFF. The chain combines TRBV13 with TRBJ1-1, with D maybe TRBD1 (5 bases). This CDR3 is 17 amino acids long. V shed 1 base and J shed 2 bases, with 17 bases lying between them. Germline CDR1 is PRHDT and CDR2 is FYEKMQ (reference sequence).

The chain uses TRBV7-9 and TRBJ2-1; 11 bases align to TRBD2. Germline trimming cut 1 base from V and 4 bases from J; bases unmatched to any gene: 3. Germline values: CDR1 SEHNR, CDR2 FQNEAQ (reference sequence). The CDR3 has 16 amino acids. CDR3 DNA: TGTGCCAGCAGCTTAGGACTAGCGGGACCATACAATGAGCAGTTCTTC. It codes for CASSLGLAGPYNEQFF. The full variable domain, rest sourced from reference TRBV7-9 and TRBJ2-1, is DTGVSQNPRHKITKRGQNVTFRCDPISEHNRLYWYRQTLGQGPEFLTYFQNEAQLEKSRLLSDRFSAERPKGSFSTLEIQRTEQGDSAMYLCASSLGLAGPYNEQFFGPGTRLTVL.

The CDR3 sequence is CSVEVQGNGEQYF. CDR3 nucleotide sequence: TGCAGCGTTGAAGTACAGGGAAACGGCGAGCAGTACTTC. The chain recombines TRBV29-1 with TRBJ2-7; a weak D match, TRBD1 (6 bases). Per germline, CDR1 SQVTM and CDR2 ANQGSEA. The CDR3 contains 13 residues. Trimming removed 1 base at V and 6 bases at J, with 13 bases between.

This chain links TRBV6-5 with TRBJ1-1; tentatively, D is TRBD1 (6 bases). CDR3 length: 12 residues. CDR1 MNHEY and CDR2 SVGAGI come from the germline V gene. Trimming took off 4 bases at V and 8 bases at J, with 11 bases between the two ends. The DNA of the CDR3 is TGTGCCAGCAGTTTATTCAGGGGAGAAGCTTTCTTT. This gives the protein CASSLFRGEAFF.

The table lists this clone with a few counts. V gene TRBV28 combines with J gene TRBJ1-4, with D tentatively TRBD1 (6 bases). The CDR3 sequence is 15 residues long. V lost 4 bases and J 3 bases, leaving 12 bases between the germline ends. In germline, CDR1 is MDHEN, CDR2 SYDVKM. This chain's CDR3 is CASSSGGPANEKLFF. CDR3 DNA: TGTGCCAGCAGTTCCGGGGGGCCGGCTAATGAAAAACTGTTTTTT.

The chain carries TRBV4-3 and TRBJ2-3; 9 bases map to TRBD2. This CDR3 is 18 amino acids long. Germline V gene data show CDR1 as LGHNA and CDR2 as YSLEER. J gave up 1 base and V 3 bases, and 11 bases lay outside the gene matches. The CDR3 protein is CASSQGGLAEIRTDTQYF. CDR3 coding DNA: TGCGCCAGCAGCCAGGGGGGACTAGCAGAAATACGCACAGATACGCAGTATTTT.

This rearrangement joins TRBV6-1 to TRBJ2-7; 8 bases match TRBD2. Germline CDR1 is MNHNS and CDR2 is SASEGT. V was clipped by 2 bases and J by 2 bases; unmatched bases: 2. CDR3 length equals 14 residues. CDR3 sequence: CASSEREGTYEQYF. In DNA form, the CDR3 reads TGTGCCAGCAGTGAACGGGAGGGAACCTACGAGCAGTACTTC.

This chain links TRBV11-2 with TRBJ2-1, with 9 bases matching TRBD1. V lost 5 bases, J lost 5 bases, and 7 bases stayed unmatched. This CDR3 has 15 residues. Looked up from germline, CDR1 is SGHAT and CDR2 is FQNNGV. The CDR3 coding sequence is TGTGCCAGCAGCCGGGGGACAGGGAAAGACAATGAGCAGTTCTTC. Residues: CASSRGTGKDNEQFF.

The chain couples TRBV6-1 to TRBJ1-1; 9 bases are a match to TRBD1. The CDR3 is 15 residues long. Germline V gives CDR1 MNHNS, CDR2 SASEGT. J lost 5 bases, V lost 4 bases, and 8 bases had no gene match. The CDR3 reads CASSARDRAGTEAFF. CDR3 nucleotides: TGTGCCAGCAGTGCCAGGGACAGGGCTGGAACTGAAGCTTTCTTT.

The chain uses TRBV11-2 and TRBJ1-5; TRBD1 matches at 7 bases. With V trimmed by 0 bases and J by 3 bases, 11 bases remained unmatched. CDR1 SGHAT and CDR2 FQNNGV come from the germline V gene. The CDR3 runs 18 residues. The CDR3 loop is CASSLDLSQGGLNQPQHF. In DNA form, the CDR3 reads TGTGCCAGCAGCTTAGATCTAAGTCAGGGGGGCCTCAATCAGCCCCAGCATTTT.

The chain combines TRBV19 with TRBJ2-2, with TRBD1 as a possible D gene (7 bases). Germline CDR1 and CDR2: LNHDA and SQIVND (reference sequence). CDR3 length: 15 amino acids. Trimming stripped 1 base from V and 6 bases from J, with 12 bases between. The CDR3 coding sequence is TGTGCCAGTAGTATAGGACAGGGAGGAGCCGGGGAGCTGTTTTTT. It is translated as CASSIGQGGAGELFF.

This chain links TRBV5-1 with TRBJ1-4; 8 nucleotides align to TRBD1. CDR3 length: 14 residues. V shed 4 bases and J 7 bases; nucleotides not matched to a gene: 6. Germline loops: CDR1 SGHRS, CDR2 YFSETQ. The CDR3 DNA is TGCGCCAGCAGCGTAACAGGGGGTGCTGAAAAACTGTTTTTT. Translating gives CASSVTGGAEKLFF.

The CDR3 sequence is CASSLVSPAASGVFLFF. CDR3 nucleotide sequence: TGTGCCAGCAGCTTAGTTAGTCCGGCGGCTAGCGGCGTCTTTCTGTTCTTC. The genes are TRBV7-8 and TRBJ2-1; 7 bases match TRBD2. CDR1 and CDR2 (germline): SGHVS, FQNEAQ. V shed 1 base and J 15 bases; nucleotides not matched to a gene: 21. The length of the CDR3 is 17 residues. The complete variable domain, with remaining parts taken from reference TRBV7-8 and TRBJ2-1, reads GAGVSQSPRYKVAKRGQDVALRCDPISGHVSLFWYQQALGQGPEFLTYFQNEAQLDKSGLPSDRFFAERPEGSVSTLKIQRTQQEDSAVYLCASSLVSPAASGVFLFFGPGTRLTVL.

A single count supports this clone. V and J are TRBV11-2 and TRBJ2-5, with TRBD2 matching over 11 bases. V lost 5 bases, J lost 6 bases, and 14 bases stayed unmatched. This CDR3 contains 17 residues. The germline CDR1 and CDR2 sequences are SGHAT and FQNNGV. CDR3 amino acids: CASSTNNLAGGSKTQYF. The CDR3 DNA sequence: TGTGCCAGCAGCACCAATAATCTAGCGGGAGGCAGTAAGACCCAGTACTTC.

V gene TRBV6-5 combines with J gene TRBJ1-5; no definite D call. Germline-derived CDR1 and CDR2 are MNHEY and SVGAGI. The CDR3 covers 16 residues. V was clipped by 0 bases and J by 6 bases, with 15 bases between them. Written as DNA, the CDR3 is TGTGCCAGCAGTTACTCGAATCCTAGGTCGGGTCAGCCCCAGCATTTT. This translates into CASSYSNPRSGQPQHF.

Written as DNA, the CDR3 is TGTGCCAGTAGGAATCCGGGACAGGGCGTCGAGCAGTACTTC. Translating it yields CASRNPGQGVEQYF. The chain recombines TRBV19 with TRBJ2-7; 9 nucleotides match TRBD1. Looked up from germline, CDR1 is LNHDA and CDR2 is SQIVND (reference sequence). This CDR3 spans 14 amino acids. Trimming at V came to 6 bases and at J to 6 bases, leaving 9 bases not matched to a gene.

V and J are TRBV30 and TRBJ1-2; D is possibly TRBD1 (5 bases). CDR1 and CDR2 from the germline V gene are GTSNPN and SVGIG (reference sequence). V lost 5 bases and J lost 2, with 15 bases in between. The CDR3 has 14 amino acids. This CDR3 reads CAWAIKRQNYGYTF. In DNA, the CDR3 is TGTGCCTGGGCAATTAAGAGACAGAACTATGGCTACACCTTC.

The chain has TRBV28 and TRBJ2-1, with D tentatively TRBD2 (5 bases). V was trimmed by 3 bases and J by 9 bases, leaving 6 bases between them. This CDR3 is 11 amino acids long. Germline CDR1 MDHEN, CDR2 SYDVKM. CDR3 DNA sequence: TGTGCCAGCAGTTTGGGAGTTGAGCAGTTCTTC. Its protein product is CASSLGVEQFF. The complete variable domain, with remaining parts taken from reference TRBV28 and TRBJ2-1, reads DVKVTQSSRYLVKRTGEKVFLECVQDMDHENMFWYRQDPGLGLRLIYFSYDVKMKEKGDIPEGYSVSREKKERFSLILESASTNQTSMYLCASSLGVEQFFGPGTRLTVL.

The chain couples TRBV7-9 to TRBJ1-2, with 7 bases identical to TRBD1. The V gene end was trimmed by 0 bases and the J gene end by 3 bases; junction bases not matched to a gene: 1. The germline V gene has CDR1 SEHNR and CDR2 FQNEAQ (reference sequence). The CDR3 totals 14 residues. The CDR3 protein is CASSLAGTDYGYTF. CDR3 nucleotides: TGTGCCAGCAGCTTAGCTGGGACAGACTATGGCTACACCTTC.

The chain employs TRBV27 and TRBJ1-5, with a weak D call TRBD1 (5 bases). The CDR3 length is 15 residues. Looked up from germline, CDR1 is MNHEY and CDR2 is SMNVEV (reference sequence). V lost 6 bases to trimming and J lost 5 bases, with 17 bases between them. The CDR3: CASRSDSWGYQPQHF. The CDR3 nucleotides are TGTGCCAGCAGATCCGACAGCTGGGGTTATCAGCCCCAGCATTTT.